The 14 T cell receptor beta chains reported below all come from one sample, sequenced in a study of early T cells in non-severe SARS-CoV-2 infection. TCRdb processed the 5' RACE reads anew with MiXCR; each CDR3 protein has one entry. The table has 65,000 to 95,000 distinct CDR3 sequences, 16% seen once. The sample comprised whole blood. All receptors derive from an adult who was a healthcare worker with PCR-confirmed SARS-CoV-2 infection or an uninfected control (not recorded which).

There are many counts of this clonotype. The genes are TRBV19 and TRBJ2-1, with 12 bases fitting TRBD1. Germline loops: CDR1 LNHDA, CDR2 SQIVND (reference sequence). The CDR3 runs 16 residues. Trimming at V came to 3 bases and at J to 9 bases, leaving 9 bases not matched to a gene. The CDR3 sequence is CASSIKGQGAYSEQFF. The CDR3 coding sequence is TGTGCCAGTAGTATTAAGGGACAGGGGGCGTATAGTGAGCAGTTCTTC.

In this sample, this clonotype turned up a few times. The chain uses TRBV28 and TRBJ2-1; 8 positions agree with TRBD2. Germline values: CDR1 MDHEN, CDR2 SYDVKM. V lost 7 bases and J lost 7; bases outside the gene matches: 12. CDR3 length: 15 residues. The CDR3 sequence: CASTPARGLGNEQFF. CDR3 nucleotide sequence: TGTGCCAGCACTCCCGCCCGGGGACTAGGTAATGAGCAGTTCTTC. The whole variable domain, filled in from reference TRBV28 and TRBJ2-1, reads DVKVTQSSRYLVKRTGEKVFLECVQDMDHENMFWYRQDPGLGLRLIYFSYDVKMKEKGDIPEGYSVSREKKERFSLILESASTNQTSMYLCASTPARGLGNEQFFGPGTRLTVL.

This clonotype was seen a handful of times. The V and J genes are TRBV5-6 and TRBJ1-1, with D unclear. Deletions cut 0 bases from V and 6 bases from J, with 15 bases between. The CDR3 contains 15 residues. Per germline, CDR1 SGHDT and CDR2 YYEEEE. The CDR3 sequence: CASSLDPVRVAEAFF. The DNA for the CDR3 is TGTGCCAGCAGCTTGGATCCGGTTCGGGTGGCTGAAGCTTTCTTT.

V gene TRBV12-3 or TRBV12-4 combines with J gene TRBJ1-2; no reliable D call. This CDR3 comprises 13 residues. V lost 7 bases and J 7 bases, leaving 16 bases between the germline ends. In DNA form, the CDR3 reads TGTGCCAGCAACCTCGGCGTTGGGCGTGGCTACACCTTC. This encodes CASNLGVGRGYTF.

CDR3 region: CASSGRSGRLNEQFF. The DNA for the CDR3 is TGTGCCAGCAGCGGGCGTAGCGGGAGGCTAAATGAGCAGTTCTTC. V is TRBV11-2 and J is TRBJ2-1, with 10 positions matching TRBD2. Per the germline V gene, CDR1 is SGHAT and CDR2 is FQNNGV. The CDR3 is made up of 15 amino acids. V trimming: 5 bases; J trimming: 7 bases; junction bases outside the gene matches: 8.

The J gene is TRBJ2-1, the V gene TRBV2; 8 bases agree with TRBD1. The germline gives CDR1 SNHLY, CDR2 FYNNEI. V lost 4 bases and J lost 6; bases outside the gene matches: 11. CDR3 length: 16 residues. Written as DNA, the CDR3 is TGTGCCAGCAGTGGAGTGTATAGAACAGGGGGCAATGAGCAGTTCTTC. Its protein is CASSGVYRTGGNEQFF.

V and J are TRBV27 and TRBJ1-1, with a tentative D call TRBD1 (5 bases). CDR1 is MNHEY and CDR2 is SMNVEV in the germline V gene (reference sequence). The germline V and J ends were trimmed by 4 bases and 3 bases, with 9 bases remaining between them. The CDR3 sequence is 13 residues long. The CDR3 sequence: CASSYRSHTEAFF. Written as DNA, the CDR3 is TGTGCCAGCAGTTACAGGTCCCACACTGAAGCTTTCTTT.

This clonotype has a count of ten or more. The chain recombines TRBV3-1 with TRBJ1-1; D is unclear. The CDR3 consists of 14 residues. The V end was cut by 4 bases, the J end by 6 bases, with 15 bases between. The germline gives CDR1 LGHDT, CDR2 YNNKEL (reference sequence). The CDR3 DNA reads TGTGCCAGCAGCCGAATGGGAAGAGTATCTGAAGCTTTCTTT. Protein product: CASSRMGRVSEAFF.

The chain couples TRBV11-1 to TRBJ2-1; D possibly corresponds to TRBD2 (5 bases). The V gene's germline CDR1 is SGHAT and CDR2 FQDESV (reference sequence). The CDR3 is 13 residues long. The ends were cut back, 3 bases at V and 7 bases at J, with 10 bases in the middle. The CDR3 region has the DNA TGTGCCAGCAGCTTGGACGGGATTAATGAGCAGTTCTTC. Encoded protein: CASSLDGINEQFF.

V and J are TRBV6-1 and TRBJ1-4, with TRBD1 matching 9 bases. J was trimmed by 4 bases and V by 4 bases; bases with no gene match: 10. From germline, CDR1 is MNHNS and CDR2 SASEGT. The CDR3 loop spans 17 amino acids. In nucleotides, the CDR3 is TGTGCCAGCAGTGTTGCGGGACAGGGTCGATTTAATGAAAAACTGTTTTTT. This sequence encodes CASSVAGQGRFNEKLFF.

V and J are TRBV5-1 and TRBJ2-2; D is unclear. There are 14 residues in the CDR3. V lost 5 bases and J 1 base, leaving 9 bases between the germline ends. The germline CDR1 and CDR2 sequences are SGHRS and YFSETQ. DNA of the CDR3: TGCGCCAGCAGACCCTCTAGGAACACCGGGGAGCTGTTTTTT. It is translated as CASRPSRNTGELFF.

The CDR3 protein is CASSLIAGQPYGYTF. Written as DNA, the CDR3 is TGTGCCAGCAGTTTAATCGCTGGGCAGCCCTATGGCTACACCTTC. The chain combines TRBV12-3 or TRBV12-4 with TRBJ1-2; D call uncertain. The CDR3 runs 15 residues. V lost 2 bases and J 4 bases, leaving 14 bases between the germline ends.

This chain uses TRBV6-5 with TRBJ2-7; 8 bases line up with TRBD2. The V gene end was trimmed by 6 bases and the J gene end by 2 bases; junction bases not matched to a gene: 6. Germline CDR1 reads MNHEY; CDR2 reads SVGAGI. CDR3 length: 14 residues. CDR3 coding DNA: TGTGCCAGCAGCGTAGCGGGGAATACCTACGAGCAGTACTTC. Its protein product is CASSVAGNTYEQYF.

The gene calls are TRBV7-2 and TRBJ2-2, with D perhaps matching TRBD2 (6 bases). The germline gives CDR1 SGHTA, CDR2 FQGNSA. The V end was cut by 1 base, the J end by 6 bases, with 9 bases between. The CDR3 sequence is 14 residues long. CDR3 protein: CASSLDGGPGELFF. The CDR3 bases are TGTGCCAGCAGCTTAGACGGAGGGCCCGGGGAGCTGTTTTTT.